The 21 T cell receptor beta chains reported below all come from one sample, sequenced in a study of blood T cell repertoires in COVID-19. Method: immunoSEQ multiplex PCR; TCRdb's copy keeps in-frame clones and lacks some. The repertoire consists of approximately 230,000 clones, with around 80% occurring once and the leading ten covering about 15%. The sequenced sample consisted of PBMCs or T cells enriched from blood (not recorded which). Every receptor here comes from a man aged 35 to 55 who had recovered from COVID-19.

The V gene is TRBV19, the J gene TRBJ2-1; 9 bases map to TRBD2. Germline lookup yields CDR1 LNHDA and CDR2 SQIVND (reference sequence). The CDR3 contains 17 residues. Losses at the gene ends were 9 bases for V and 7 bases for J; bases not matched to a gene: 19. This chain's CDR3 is CASEPLSRSGSKNEQFF. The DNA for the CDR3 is TGTGCCAGCGAACCATTGAGCCGTAGCGGGAGTAAAAATGAGCAGTTCTTC.

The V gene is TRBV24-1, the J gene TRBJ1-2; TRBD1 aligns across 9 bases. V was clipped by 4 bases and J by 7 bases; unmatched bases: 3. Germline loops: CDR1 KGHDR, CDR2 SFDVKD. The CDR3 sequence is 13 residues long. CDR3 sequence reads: CATSDRTGAGYTF. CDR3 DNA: TGTGCCACCAGTGACCGGACAGGGGCTGGCTACACCTTC.

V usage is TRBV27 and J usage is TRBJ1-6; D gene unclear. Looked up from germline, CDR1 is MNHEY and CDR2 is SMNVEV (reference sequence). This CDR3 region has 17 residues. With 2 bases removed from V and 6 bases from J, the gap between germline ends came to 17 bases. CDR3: CASSLDSTLLFNSPLHF. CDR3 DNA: TGTGCCAGCAGTTTAGACTCCACGCTACTTTTTAATTCACCCCTCCACTTT.

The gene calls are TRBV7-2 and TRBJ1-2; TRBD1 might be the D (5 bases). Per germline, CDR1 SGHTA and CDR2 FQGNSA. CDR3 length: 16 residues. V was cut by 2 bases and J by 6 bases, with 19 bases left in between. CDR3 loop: CASSLTLVGGGDGYTF. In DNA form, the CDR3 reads TGTGCCAGCAGCTTAACCCTGGTTGGTGGGGGGGATGGCTACACCTTC.

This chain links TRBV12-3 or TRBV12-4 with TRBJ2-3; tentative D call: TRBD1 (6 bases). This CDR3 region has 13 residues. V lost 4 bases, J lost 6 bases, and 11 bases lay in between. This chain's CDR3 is CASSSSGADTQYF. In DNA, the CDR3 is TGTGCCAGCAGTTCCTCAGGGGCGGATACGCAGTATTTT.

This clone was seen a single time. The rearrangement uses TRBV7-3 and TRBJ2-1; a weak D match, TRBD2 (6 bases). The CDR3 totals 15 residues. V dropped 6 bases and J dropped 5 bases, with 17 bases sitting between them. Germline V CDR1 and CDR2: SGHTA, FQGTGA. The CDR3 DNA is TGTGCCAGCAGTCGCGGGGCTGTAGGGAACAATGAGCAGTTCTTC. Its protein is CASSRGAVGNNEQFF.

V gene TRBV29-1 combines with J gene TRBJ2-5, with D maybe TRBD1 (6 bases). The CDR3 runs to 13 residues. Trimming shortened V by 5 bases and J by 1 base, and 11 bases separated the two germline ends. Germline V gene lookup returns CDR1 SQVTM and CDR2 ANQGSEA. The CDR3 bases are TGCAGCGTTAGAACAGGGCCCCAAGAGACCCAGTACTTC. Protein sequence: CSVRTGPQETQYF. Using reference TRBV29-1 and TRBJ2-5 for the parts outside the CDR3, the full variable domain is SAVISQKPSRDICQRGTSLTIQCQVDSQVTMMFWYRQQPGQSLTLIATANQGSEATYESGFVIDKFPISRPNLTFSTLTVSNMSPEDSSIYLCSVRTGPQETQYFGPGTRLLVL.

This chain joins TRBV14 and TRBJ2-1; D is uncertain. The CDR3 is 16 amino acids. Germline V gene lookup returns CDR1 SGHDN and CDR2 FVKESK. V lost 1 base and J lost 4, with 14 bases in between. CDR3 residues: CASSQGSVAVYNEQFF. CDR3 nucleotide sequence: TGTGCCAGCAGCCAAGGGTCGGTAGCTGTATACAATGAGCAGTTCTTC.

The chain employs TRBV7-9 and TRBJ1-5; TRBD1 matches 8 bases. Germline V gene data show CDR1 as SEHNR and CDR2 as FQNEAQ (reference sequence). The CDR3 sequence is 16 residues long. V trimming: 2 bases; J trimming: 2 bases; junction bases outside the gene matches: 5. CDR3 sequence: CASSLQGAGGNQPQHF. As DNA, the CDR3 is TGTGCCAGCAGCTTACAGGGGGCAGGAGGCAATCAGCCCCAGCATTTT.

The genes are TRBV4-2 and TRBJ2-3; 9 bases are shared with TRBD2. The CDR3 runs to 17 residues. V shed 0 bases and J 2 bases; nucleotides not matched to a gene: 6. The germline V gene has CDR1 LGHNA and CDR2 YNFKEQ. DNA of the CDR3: TGTGCCAGCAGCCAAGATTGGCGGGGGGGCCCCACAGATACGCAGTATTTT. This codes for CASSQDWRGGPTDTQYF.

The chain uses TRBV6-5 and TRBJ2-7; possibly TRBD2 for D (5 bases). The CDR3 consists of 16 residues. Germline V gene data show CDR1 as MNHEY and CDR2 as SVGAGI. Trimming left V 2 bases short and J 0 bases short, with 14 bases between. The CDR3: CASSYAGGRYSYEQYF. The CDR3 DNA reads TGTGCCAGCAGTTACGCGGGCGGCCGATACTCCTACGAGCAGTACTTC.

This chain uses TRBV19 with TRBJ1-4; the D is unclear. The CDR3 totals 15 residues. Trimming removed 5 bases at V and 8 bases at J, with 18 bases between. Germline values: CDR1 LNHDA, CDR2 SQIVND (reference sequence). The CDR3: CASSEGPGNNEKLFF. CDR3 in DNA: TGTGCCAGTAGTGAAGGCCCAGGCAATAACGAAAAACTGTTTTTT.

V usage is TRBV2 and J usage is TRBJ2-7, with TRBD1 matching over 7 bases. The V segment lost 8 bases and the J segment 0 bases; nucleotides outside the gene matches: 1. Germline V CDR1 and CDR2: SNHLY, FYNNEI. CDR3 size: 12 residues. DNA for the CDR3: TGTGCCAGCCGACAGGGCTCCTACGAGCAGTACTTC. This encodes CASRQGSYEQYF.

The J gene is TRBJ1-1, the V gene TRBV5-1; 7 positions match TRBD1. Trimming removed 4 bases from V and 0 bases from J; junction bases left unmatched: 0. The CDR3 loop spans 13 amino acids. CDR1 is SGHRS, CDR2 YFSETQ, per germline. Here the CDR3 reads CASSGTVNTEAFF. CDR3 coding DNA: TGCGCCAGCAGCGGGACAGTGAACACTGAAGCTTTCTTT. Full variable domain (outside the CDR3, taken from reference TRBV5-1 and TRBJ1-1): KAGVTQTPRYLIKTRGQQVTLSCSPISGHRSVSWYQQTPGQGLQFLFEYFSETQRNKGNFPGRFSGRQFSNSRSEMNVSTLELGDSALYLCASSGTVNTEAFFGQGTRLTVV.

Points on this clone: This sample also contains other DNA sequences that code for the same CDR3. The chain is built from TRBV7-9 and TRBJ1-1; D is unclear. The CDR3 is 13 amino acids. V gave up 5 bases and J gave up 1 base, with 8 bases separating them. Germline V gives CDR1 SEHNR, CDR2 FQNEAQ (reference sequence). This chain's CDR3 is CASSATGNTEAFF. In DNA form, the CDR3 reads TGTGCCAGCAGCGCGACGGGGAACACTGAAGCTTTCTTT.

The CDR3 is CASSSRTGEKETQYF. The DNA of the CDR3 is TGTGCCAGCAGCTCCCGGACAGGAGAAAAAGAGACCCAGTACTTC. V and J are TRBV7-9 and TRBJ2-5; the match to TRBD1 covers 7 bases. CDR1 is SEHNR and CDR2 is FQNEAQ in the germline V gene (reference sequence). The CDR3 has 15 amino acids. V lost 4 bases and J lost 3; bases outside the gene matches: 8.

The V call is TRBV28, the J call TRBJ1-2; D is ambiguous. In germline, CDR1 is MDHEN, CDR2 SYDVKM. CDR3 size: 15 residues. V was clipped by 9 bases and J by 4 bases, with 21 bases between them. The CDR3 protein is CASVRSGRKSYGYTF. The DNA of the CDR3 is TGTGCCAGTGTCCGGTCAGGAAGGAAGAGCTATGGCTACACCTTC.

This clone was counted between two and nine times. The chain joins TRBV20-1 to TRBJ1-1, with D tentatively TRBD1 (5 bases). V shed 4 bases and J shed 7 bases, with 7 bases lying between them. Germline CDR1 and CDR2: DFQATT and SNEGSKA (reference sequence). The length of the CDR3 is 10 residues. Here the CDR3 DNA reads TGCAGTGCTACCGACAGTGAAGCTTTCTTT. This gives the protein CSATDSEAFF.

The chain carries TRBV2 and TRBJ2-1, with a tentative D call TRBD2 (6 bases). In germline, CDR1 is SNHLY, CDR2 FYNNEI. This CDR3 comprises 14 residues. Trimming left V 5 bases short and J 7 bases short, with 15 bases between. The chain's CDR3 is CASSTPGAGNEQFF. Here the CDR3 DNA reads TGTGCCAGCAGTACACCCGGGGCGGGGAATGAGCAGTTCTTC.

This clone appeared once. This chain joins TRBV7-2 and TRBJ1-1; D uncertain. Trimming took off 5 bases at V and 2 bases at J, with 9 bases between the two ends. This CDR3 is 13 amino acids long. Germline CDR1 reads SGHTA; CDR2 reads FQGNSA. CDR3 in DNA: TGTGCCAGCAGCGTGTTTAGTAACACTGAAGCTTTCTTT. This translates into CASSVFSNTEAFF.

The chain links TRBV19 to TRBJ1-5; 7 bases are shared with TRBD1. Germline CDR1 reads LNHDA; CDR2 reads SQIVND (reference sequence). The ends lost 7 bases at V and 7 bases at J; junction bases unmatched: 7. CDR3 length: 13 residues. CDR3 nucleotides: TGTGCCAGTAACCACAGGGGAAGCCAGCCCCAGCATTTT. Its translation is CASNHRGSQPQHF.